This T cell receptor beta chain stems from a study of cytomegalovirus exposure and HLA in healthy donors. This PCR relied on a set of 60 Vbeta primers and 13 Jbeta primers. TCRdb keeps only in-frame clones here, not all; method: immunoSEQ multiplex PCR. The sample shows approximately 180,000 clones, 75% of them seen only once. The CDR3 contains 15 residues. The V segment lost 10 bases and the J segment 11 bases; nucleotides outside the gene matches: 13. Looked up from germline, CDR1 is MNHEY and CDR2 is SVGAGI. The TCR comes from a male donor in good health and CMV-seronegative. V is TRBV6-5 and J is TRBJ2-1; 14 positions agree with TRBD2. Sequencing used PBMCs. The CDR3, as DNA: TGTGCCACCAAACCGGGACTAGCGGGGGTCACGAAGCAGTTCTTC. This translates into CATKPGLAGVTKQFF.